The 8 T cell receptor beta chains below all came from one sample that was sequenced in a study of cytomegalovirus exposure and HLA in healthy donors. Use of 60 Vbeta and 13 Jbeta primers characterized the PCR. Clones were sequenced by immunoSEQ multiplex PCR, and TCRdb holds only the in-frame ones, with some missing. The sample records approximately 150,000 clones, approximately 72% being singletons. Sequencing was done on a sample of PBMCs. Every receptor here comes from a female donor in good health and CMV-seronegative.

The chain combines TRBV28 with TRBJ1-1; the D gene is possibly TRBD1 (6 bases). V lost 1 base and J 6 bases, leaving 15 bases between the germline ends. Germline V gene data show CDR1 as MDHEN and CDR2 as SYDVKM. This CDR3 spans 15 amino acids. DNA of the CDR3: TGTGCCAGCAGTTTATCAGGGGCGTTTTGGTCTGAAGCTTTCTTT. Its translation: CASSLSGAFWSEAFF.

The chain recombines TRBV15 with TRBJ2-7; no clear D gene. The CDR3 consists of 12 residues. The germline gives CDR1 LNHNV, CDR2 YYDKDF (reference sequence). The V end was cut by 1 base, the J end by 6 bases, with 7 bases between. The CDR3, as DNA: TGTGCCACCAGCAGAGGAACAACCGAGCAGTACTTC. Translation gives CATSRGTTEQYF.

This rearrangement joins TRBV7-3 to TRBJ2-1, with TRBD1 as a possible D gene (5 bases). V lost 2 bases, J lost 5 bases, and 10 bases lay in between. The germline gives CDR1 SGHTA, CDR2 FQGTGA. CDR3 length: 14 residues. The CDR3 region is CASSLQGSNNEQFF. The DNA for the CDR3 is TGTGCCAGCAGCTTACAGGGATCTAACAATGAGCAGTTCTTC.

This clone was seen once. The chain has TRBV6-1 and TRBJ2-1, with D maybe TRBD2 (6 bases). The CDR3 totals 17 residues. Germline CDR1 MNHNS, CDR2 SASEGT. Trimming took 0 bases from V and 6 from J, leaving 18 bases between them. In nucleotides, the CDR3 is TGTGCCAGCAGTGAAGCCCACGGGGGTGGGTCCACCAATGAGCAGTTCTTC. Amino acids: CASSEAHGGGSTNEQFF.

The chain carries TRBV2 and TRBJ2-2; TRBD1 might be the D (6 bases). CDR1 is SNHLY and CDR2 is FYNNEI in the germline V gene. V lost 1 base and J lost 5, with 8 bases in between. The CDR3 spans 14 residues. The CDR3 here is CASSEEGVTGELFF. Here the CDR3 DNA reads TGTGCCAGCAGTGAAGAGGGGGTAACCGGGGAGCTGTTTTTT.

Comments on this clone: In the same sample, other DNA sequences code for this CDR3. This chain connects TRBV4-1 to TRBJ1-1, with TRBD1 matching over 7 bases. CDR3 size: 15 residues. V was pared by 0 bases and J by 11 bases, with 12 bases of the junction left unmatched. CDR1 and CDR2 (germline): MGHRA, YSYEKL. CDR3 coding DNA: TGCGCCAGCAGCCAAGATGCAGGGGGTGACGAGGAGGCTTTCTTT. Translated, it gives CASSQDAGGDEEAFF.

V usage is TRBV28 and J usage is TRBJ2-4; 8 nucleotides match TRBD2. V lost 6 bases to trimming and J lost 2 bases; unmatched junction nucleotides: 12. The CDR3 has 17 residues. Germline assignment: CDR1 MDHEN and CDR2 SYDVKM. This CDR3 is CASSPNTAGESKNIQYF. CDR3 DNA sequence: TGTGCCAGCAGCCCAAATACAGCGGGAGAGTCCAAAAACATTCAGTACTTC.

This clone showed up just a few times. The rearrangement uses TRBV7-2 and TRBJ2-7, with TRBD2 identical over 14 bases. This CDR3 spans 15 amino acids. V was pared by 4 bases and J by 6 bases, with 5 bases of the junction left unmatched. The germline CDR1 and CDR2 sequences are SGHTA and FQGNSA. Here the CDR3 DNA reads TGTGCCAGCAGCTCATCCGGGACTAGCGGGAGCGAGCAGTACTTC. As protein: CASSSSGTSGSEQYF.